This is a list of T cell receptor beta chains from one sample in a study of technical replicates of blood from several donors. Clones were sequenced by immunoSEQ multiplex PCR, and TCRdb holds only the in-frame ones, with some missing. The data contain over 30,000 clones, over 85% of them singletons. The source material was PBMCs. The receptors were gathered from a human donor in good health. Some clones in this sample may be carry-over from other donors' samples. The CDR3 runs from the conserved cysteine through the conserved F or W. Each record gives: D gene, V gene, J gene, clone size, CDR3 protein, CDR3 DNA. The D gene is left open where the match is weak. Not all rows give a size; the values are once, few, many and, for expanded clones, a class.

>.|TRBV10-3|TRBJ2-1|.
CAISYQGNEQFF
TGTGCCATCAGTTACCAGGGGAATGAGCAGTTCTTC
>.|TRBV4-3|TRBJ2-3|once
CASSQDSERTDTQYF
TGCGCCAGCAGCCAAGATAGCGAACGCACAGATACGCAGTATTTT
>.|TRBV7-2|TRBJ2-7|.
CASSPEGQHYYEQYF
TGTGCCAGCAGCCCGGAGGGACAGCACTACTACGAGCAGTACTTC
>TRBD2|TRBV2|TRBJ2-2|.
CASSLLAGRAGELFF
TGTGCCAGCAGTCTTCTAGCGGGGAGAGCCGGGGAGCTGTTTTTT
>.|TRBV19|TRBJ1-2|.
CASSIQTGNHGYTF
TGTGCCAGTAGTATCCAAACCGGGAATCATGGCTACACCTTC
>TRBD2|TRBV2|TRBJ2-3|.
CASGRLAGATDTQYF
TGTGCCAGCGGGCGACTAGCGGGAGCCACAGATACGCAGTATTTT
>TRBD1|TRBV29-1|TRBJ1-1|.
CSVTGYQNTEAFF
TGCAGCGTGACAGGGTATCAGAACACTGAAGCTTTCTTT
>.|TRBV6-1|TRBJ2-3|.
CASRYRGTDTQYF
TGTGCCAGCAGATACAGGGGCACAGATACGCAGTATTTT
>.|TRBV30|TRBJ2-1|.
CAWSVPPQRPEQFF
TGTGCCTGGAGTGTACCACCGCAGCGCCCGGAGCAGTTCTTC
>.|TRBV5-6|TRBJ1-2|.
CASSLDTTASYGYTF
TGTGCCAGCAGCTTGGACACGACAGCCTCCTATGGCTACACCTTC
>TRBD1|TRBV2|TRBJ1-2|.
CASKDREKSYGYTF
TGTGCCAGCAAAGACAGGGAAAAATCCTATGGCTACACCTTC
>TRBD1|TRBV7-2|TRBJ1-2|.
CASILQEGQGSGYTF
TGTGCCAGCATACTCCAAGAGGGACAGGGATCTGGCTACACCTTC
>.|TRBV2|TRBJ2-2|once
CASKPVRGPPGELFF
TGTGCCAGCAAACCAGTCCGAGGGCCTCCCGGGGAGCTGTTTTTT
>.|TRBV11-3|TRBJ2-2|.
CASRDSGRAPGELFF
TGTGCCAGCAGGGATAGCGGAAGGGCCCCCGGGGAGCTGTTTTTT
>TRBD1|TRBV25-1|TRBJ2-2|.
CASQETGGPNTGELFF
TGTGCCAGCCAGGAAACAGGGGGCCCGAACACCGGGGAGCTGTTTTTT
>.|TRBV10-3|TRBJ1-2|.
CAISESPVGYTF
TGTGCCATCAGTGAGTCCCCCGTTGGCTACACCTTC